One T cell receptor beta chain is described in this entry. This specimen comes from a study of blood T cell repertoires in COVID-19. Study context: Sites across the United States, Italy and Spain contributed samples from acute and convalescent COVID-19.

Some clones are missing from TCRdb's copy, which holds only in-frame ones; the method was immunoSEQ multiplex PCR. The sample contains about 260,000 clones, approximately 90% of which appear only once. The V gene's germline CDR1 is MNHEY and CDR2 SMNVEV (reference sequence). The CDR3 consists of 14 residues. V shed 6 bases and J shed 2 bases, with 13 bases lying between them. Sequencing used peripheral blood. The chain links TRBV27 to TRBJ1-2, with D unclear. The source is a middle-aged woman with acute or convalescent COVID-19. The CDR3 sequence: CASSPHGANYGYTF. CDR3 nucleotide sequence: TGTGCCAGCAGCCCCCATGGAGCCAACTATGGCTACACCTTC.